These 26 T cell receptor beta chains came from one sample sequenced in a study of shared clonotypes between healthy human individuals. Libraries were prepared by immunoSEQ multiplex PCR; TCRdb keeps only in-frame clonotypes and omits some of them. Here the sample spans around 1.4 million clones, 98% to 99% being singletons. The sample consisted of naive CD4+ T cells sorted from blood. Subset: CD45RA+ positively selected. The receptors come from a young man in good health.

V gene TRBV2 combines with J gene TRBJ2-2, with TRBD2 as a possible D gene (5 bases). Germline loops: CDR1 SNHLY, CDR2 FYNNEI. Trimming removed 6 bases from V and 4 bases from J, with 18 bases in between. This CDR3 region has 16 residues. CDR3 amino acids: CASRSPAGRLTGELFF. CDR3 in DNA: TGTGCCAGCAGATCCCCCGCGGGCAGGCTCACCGGGGAGCTGTTTTTT.

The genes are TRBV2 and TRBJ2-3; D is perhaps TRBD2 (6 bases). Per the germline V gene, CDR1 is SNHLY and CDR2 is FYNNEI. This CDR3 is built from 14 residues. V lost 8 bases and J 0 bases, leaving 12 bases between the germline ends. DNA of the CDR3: TGTGCCAGCCGGACTACTATTAGCACAGATACGCAGTATTTT. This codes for CASRTTISTDTQYF.

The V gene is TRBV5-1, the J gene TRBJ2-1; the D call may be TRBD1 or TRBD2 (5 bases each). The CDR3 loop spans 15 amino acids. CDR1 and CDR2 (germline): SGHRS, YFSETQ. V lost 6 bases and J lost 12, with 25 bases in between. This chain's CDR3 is CASNPNGTPLSGQFF. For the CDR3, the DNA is TGCGCCAGCAATCCCAACGGGACCCCTCTCTCCGGGCAGTTCTTC.

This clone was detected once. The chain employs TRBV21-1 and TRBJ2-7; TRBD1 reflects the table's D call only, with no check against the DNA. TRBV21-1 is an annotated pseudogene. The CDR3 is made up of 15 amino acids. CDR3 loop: CASTKIGQGSYEQYF. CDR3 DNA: TGTGCCAGCACTAAAATCGGACAAGGATCCTACGAGCAGTACTTC.

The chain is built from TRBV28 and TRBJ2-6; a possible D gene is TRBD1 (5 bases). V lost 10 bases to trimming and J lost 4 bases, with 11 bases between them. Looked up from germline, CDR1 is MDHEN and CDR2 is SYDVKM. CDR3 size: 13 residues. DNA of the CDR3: TGTGCCAACAGGCCCACAGGGGCCAACGTCCTGACTTTC. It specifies CANRPTGANVLTF.

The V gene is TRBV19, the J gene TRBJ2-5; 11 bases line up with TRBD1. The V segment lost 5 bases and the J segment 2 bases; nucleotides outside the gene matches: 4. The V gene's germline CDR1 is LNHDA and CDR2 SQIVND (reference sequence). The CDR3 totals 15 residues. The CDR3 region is CASSSDRGLQETQYF. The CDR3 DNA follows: TGTGCCAGTAGTTCGGACAGGGGGCTACAAGAGACCCAGTACTTC.

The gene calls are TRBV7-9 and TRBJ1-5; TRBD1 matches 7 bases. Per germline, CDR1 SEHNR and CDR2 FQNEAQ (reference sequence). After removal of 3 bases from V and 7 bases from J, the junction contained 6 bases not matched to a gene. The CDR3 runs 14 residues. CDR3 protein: CASSFGIGGQPQHF. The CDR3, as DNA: TGTGCCAGCAGCTTTGGTATAGGGGGCCAGCCCCAGCATTTT. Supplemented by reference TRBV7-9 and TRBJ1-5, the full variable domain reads DTGVSQNPRHKITKRGQNVTFRCDPISEHNRLYWYRQTLGQGPEFLTYFQNEAQLEKSRLLSDRFSAERPKGSFSTLEIQRTEQGDSAMYLCASSFGIGGQPQHFGDGTRLSIL.

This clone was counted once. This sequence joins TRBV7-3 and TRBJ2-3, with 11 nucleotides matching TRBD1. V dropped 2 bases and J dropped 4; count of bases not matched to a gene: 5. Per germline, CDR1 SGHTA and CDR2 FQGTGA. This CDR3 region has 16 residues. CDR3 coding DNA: TGTGCCAGCAGCTTATTCGGACAGGGGGCATCAGATACGCAGTATTTT. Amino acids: CASSLFGQGASDTQYF. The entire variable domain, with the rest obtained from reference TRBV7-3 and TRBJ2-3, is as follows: GAGVSQTPSNKVTEKGKYVELRCDPISGHTALYWYRQSLGQGPEFLIYFQGTGAADDSGLPNDRFFAVRPEGSVSTLKIQRTERGDSAVYLCASSLFGQGASDTQYFGPGTRLTVL.

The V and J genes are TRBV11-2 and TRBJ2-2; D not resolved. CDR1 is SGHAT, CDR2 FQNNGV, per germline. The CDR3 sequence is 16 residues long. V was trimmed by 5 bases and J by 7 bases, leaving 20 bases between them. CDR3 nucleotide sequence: TGTGCCAGCAGCCCTCGTGCCTGGGCCCTCGGCGGGGAGCTGTTTTTT. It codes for CASSPRAWALGGELFF.

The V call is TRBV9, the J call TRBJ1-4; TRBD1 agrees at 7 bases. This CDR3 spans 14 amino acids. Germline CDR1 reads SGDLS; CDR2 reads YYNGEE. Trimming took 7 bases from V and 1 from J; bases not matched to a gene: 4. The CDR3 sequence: CASAQGETNEKLFF. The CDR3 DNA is TGTGCCAGCGCCCAGGGGGAAACTAATGAAAAACTGTTTTTT.

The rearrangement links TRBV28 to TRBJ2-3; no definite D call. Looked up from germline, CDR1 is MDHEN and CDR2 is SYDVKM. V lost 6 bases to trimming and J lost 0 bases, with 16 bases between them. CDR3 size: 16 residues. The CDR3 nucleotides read TGTGCCAGCAGGGATTTTACCCCGGGTAGCACAGATACGCAGTATTTT. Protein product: CASRDFTPGSTDTQYF. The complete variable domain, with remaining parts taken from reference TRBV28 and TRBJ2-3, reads DVKVTQSSRYLVKRTGEKVFLECVQDMDHENMFWYRQDPGLGLRLIYFSYDVKMKEKGDIPEGYSVSREKKERFSLILESASTNQTSMYLCASRDFTPGSTDTQYFGPGTRLTVL.

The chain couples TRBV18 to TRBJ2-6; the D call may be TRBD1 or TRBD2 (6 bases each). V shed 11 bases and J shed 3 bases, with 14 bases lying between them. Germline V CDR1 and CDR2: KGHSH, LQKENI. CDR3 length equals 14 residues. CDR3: CAAAGGGGANVLTF. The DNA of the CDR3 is TGTGCCGCGGCCGGGGGCGGTGGGGCCAACGTCCTGACTTTC.

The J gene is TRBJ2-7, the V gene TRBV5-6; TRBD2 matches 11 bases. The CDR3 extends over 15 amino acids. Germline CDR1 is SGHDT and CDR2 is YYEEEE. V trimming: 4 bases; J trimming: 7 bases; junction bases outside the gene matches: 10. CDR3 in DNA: TGTGCCAGCAGCCCACTAGCGGGAGTGACTCAGGAGCAGTACTTC. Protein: CASSPLAGVTQEQYF.

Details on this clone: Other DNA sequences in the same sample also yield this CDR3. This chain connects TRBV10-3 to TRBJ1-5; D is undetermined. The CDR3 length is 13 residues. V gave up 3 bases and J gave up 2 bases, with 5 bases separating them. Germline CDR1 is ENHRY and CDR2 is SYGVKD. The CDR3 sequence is CAISDQGNQPQHF. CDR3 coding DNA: TGTGCCATCAGTGACCAAGGCAATCAGCCCCAGCATTTT.

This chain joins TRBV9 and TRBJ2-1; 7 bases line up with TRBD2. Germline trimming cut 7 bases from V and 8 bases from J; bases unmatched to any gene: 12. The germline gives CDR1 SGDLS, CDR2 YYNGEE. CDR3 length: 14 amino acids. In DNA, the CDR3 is TGTGCCAGCGGGACCGGGACTACCCTTGATGAGCAGTTCTTC. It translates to CASGTGTTLDEQFF.

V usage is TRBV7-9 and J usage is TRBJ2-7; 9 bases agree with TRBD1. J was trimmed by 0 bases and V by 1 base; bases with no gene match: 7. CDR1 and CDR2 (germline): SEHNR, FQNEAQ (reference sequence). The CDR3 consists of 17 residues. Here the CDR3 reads CASSLGEQGAFSYEQYF. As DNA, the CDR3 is TGTGCCAGCAGCTTAGGAGAACAGGGGGCTTTCTCCTACGAGCAGTACTTC.

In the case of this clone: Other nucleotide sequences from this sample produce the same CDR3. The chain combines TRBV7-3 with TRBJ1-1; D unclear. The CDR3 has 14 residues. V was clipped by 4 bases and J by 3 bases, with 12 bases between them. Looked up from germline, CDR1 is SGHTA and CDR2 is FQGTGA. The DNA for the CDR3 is TGTGCCAGCAGCTCGACACCCGCAGACACTGAAGCTTTCTTT. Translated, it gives CASSSTPADTEAFF.

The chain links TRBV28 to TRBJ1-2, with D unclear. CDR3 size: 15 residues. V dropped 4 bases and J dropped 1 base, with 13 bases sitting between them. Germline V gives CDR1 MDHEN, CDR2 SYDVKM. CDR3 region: CASSSVEGFNYGYTF. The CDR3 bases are TGTGCCAGCAGTTCAGTAGAGGGATTTAACTATGGCTACACCTTC.

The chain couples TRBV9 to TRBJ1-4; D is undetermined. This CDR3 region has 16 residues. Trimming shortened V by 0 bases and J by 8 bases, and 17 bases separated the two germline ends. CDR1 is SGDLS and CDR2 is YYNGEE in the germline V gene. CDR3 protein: CASSVDVAPSREKLFF. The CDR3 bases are TGTGCCAGCAGCGTAGATGTCGCTCCAAGTAGGGAAAAACTGTTTTTT.

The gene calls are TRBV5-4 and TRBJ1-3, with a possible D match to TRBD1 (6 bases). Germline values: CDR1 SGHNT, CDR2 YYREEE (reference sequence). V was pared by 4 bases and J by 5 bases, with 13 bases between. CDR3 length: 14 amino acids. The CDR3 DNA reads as TGTGCCAGCAGCACCCAGGGGTCCAGAAACACCATATATTTT. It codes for CASSTQGSRNTIYF.

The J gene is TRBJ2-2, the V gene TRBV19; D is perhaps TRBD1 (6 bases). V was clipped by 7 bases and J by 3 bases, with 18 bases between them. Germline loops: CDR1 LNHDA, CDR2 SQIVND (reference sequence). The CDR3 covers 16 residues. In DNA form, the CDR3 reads TGTGCCAGTAAGCCGCAGGGGCGTATGGACACCGGGGAGCTGTTTTTT. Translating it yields CASKPQGRMDTGELFF.

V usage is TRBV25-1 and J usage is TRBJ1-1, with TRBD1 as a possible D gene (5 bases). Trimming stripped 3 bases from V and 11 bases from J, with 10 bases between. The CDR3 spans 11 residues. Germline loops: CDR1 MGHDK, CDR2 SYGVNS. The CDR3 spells CASSDPWGAFF. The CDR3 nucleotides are TGTGCCAGCAGTGACCCGTGGGGCGCTTTCTTT.

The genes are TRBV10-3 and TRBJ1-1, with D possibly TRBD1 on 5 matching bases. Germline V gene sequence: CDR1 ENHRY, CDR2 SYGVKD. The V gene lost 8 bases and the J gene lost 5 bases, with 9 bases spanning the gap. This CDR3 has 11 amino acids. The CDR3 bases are TGTGCCATCGGACGGGGGACTGAAGCTTTCTTT. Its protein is CAIGRGTEAFF.

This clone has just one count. CDR3 DNA sequence: TGCGCCAGCAGCCAAGTAAGGGGGACATCCTACAATGAGCAGTTCTTC. This gives the protein CASSQVRGTSYNEQFF. The genes are TRBV4-3 and TRBJ2-1; tentatively, D is TRBD1 (6 bases). Germline V gene sequence: CDR1 LGHNA, CDR2 YSLEER. This CDR3 region has 16 residues. Trimming took 1 base from V and 1 from J, leaving 11 bases between them.

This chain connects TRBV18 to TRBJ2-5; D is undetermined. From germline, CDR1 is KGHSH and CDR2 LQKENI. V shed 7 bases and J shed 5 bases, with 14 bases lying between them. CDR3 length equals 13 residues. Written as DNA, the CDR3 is TGTGCCAGCTGCAAGCCGGGTGGCGAGACCCAGTACTTC. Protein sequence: CASCKPGGETQYF.

The DNA of the CDR3 is TGTGCCAGTACCACGGGGGCCCGAGCGATTAATGAAAAACTGTTTTTT. Translating it yields CASTTGARAINEKLFF. The chain has TRBV19 and TRBJ1-4; a possible D gene is TRBD1 (6 bases). This CDR3 comprises 16 residues. Germline CDR1 reads LNHDA; CDR2 reads SQIVND (reference sequence). V dropped 7 bases and J dropped 4 bases, with 19 bases sitting between them.